The 6 T cell receptor beta chains below were found in one sample sequenced in a study of siplizumab effects on memory and regulatory T cells. Profiled with immunoSEQ multiplex PCR; TCRdb holds only in-frame clones, not every one. The data show 65,000 to 70,000 clones, over 80% seen once. Material: Tregs sorted from blood. The receptors shown here come from a human donor in good health.

Worth noting for this clone: Germline is not matched at one junction end, which may reflect a read error. The V and J genes are TRBV7-7 and TRBJ2-1; no reliable D call. The germline V gene encodes CDR1 SSHAT and CDR2 FNYEAQ (reference sequence). This CDR3 has 13 residues. Written as DNA, the CDR3 is TGTGCTAGCAGCTTATCCTTAAACAATGAGCAGTTCTTC. It is translated as CASSLSLNNEQFF. Supplemented by reference TRBV7-7 and TRBJ2-1, the full variable domain reads GAGVSQSPRYKVTKRGQDVTLRCDPISSHATLYWYQQALGQGPEFLTYFNYEAQPDKSGLPSDRFSAERPEGSISTLTIQRTEQRDSAMYRCASSLSLNNEQFFGPGTRLTVL.

This rearrangement joins TRBV6-1 to TRBJ1-4, with D possibly being TRBD1 (6 bases). The germline V gene has CDR1 MNHNS and CDR2 SASEGT. Trimming stripped 8 bases from V and 3 bases from J, with 13 bases between. The CDR3 is 14 residues long. CDR3 sequence (DNA): TGTGCCAGCTCCGGGGGGGCGGCTAATGAAAAACTGTTTTTT. As protein: CASSGGAANEKLFF.

This clone was detected only a few times. The chain couples TRBV6-6 to TRBJ1-1, with 7 nucleotides matching TRBD1. Per germline, CDR1 MNHNY and CDR2 SVGAGI (reference sequence). V gave up 5 bases and J gave up 1 base; unmatched junction bases: 7. CDR3 size: 15 residues. The CDR3 loop is CASSPHRGPNTEAFF. The CDR3 coding sequence is TGTGCCAGCAGTCCCCACAGGGGACCGAACACTGAAGCTTTCTTT.

This rearrangement joins TRBV13 to TRBJ1-1; D is unresolved. V lost 5 bases and J lost 6, with 13 bases in between. Germline assignment: CDR1 PRHDT and CDR2 FYEKMQ (reference sequence). The CDR3 runs 13 residues. CDR3 bases: TGTGCCAGCAGCCCAGGCGCCGTAGCTGAAGCTTTCTTT. Its protein is CASSPGAVAEAFF.

The gene calls are TRBV7-9 and TRBJ1-1; D is unresolved. CDR1 is SEHNR, CDR2 FQNEAQ, per germline (reference sequence). The CDR3 covers 13 residues. The V end lost 3 bases, the J end lost 1 base, and 6 bases lay between the germline ends. This CDR3 reads CASSFQQNTEAFF. CDR3 DNA sequence: TGTGCCAGCAGCTTTCAACAGAACACTGAAGCTTTCTTT.

The rearrangement joins TRBV28 to TRBJ2-1; 7 positions agree with TRBD2. V shed 2 bases, J shed 3 bases, and the junction held 4 bases outside the gene matches. The CDR3 runs to 15 residues. Germline V gene data show CDR1 as MDHEN and CDR2 as SYDVKM. CDR3 amino acids: CASSLAGVYYNEQFF. The CDR3 DNA sequence: TGTGCCAGCAGTTTAGCGGGAGTCTACTACAATGAGCAGTTCTTC.